This TCR beta chain stems from a study of T cells after yellow fever vaccination. TCRdb re-analysed the 5' RACE reads in MiXCR, keeping a single row per CDR3 protein. The table records hundreds of thousands of distinct CDR3 sequences, 8.1% of them present only once. V was cut by 0 bases and J by 2 bases, with 16 bases left in between. Per germline, CDR1 LGHNA and CDR2 YSLEER. The CDR3 totals 17 residues. The source was PBMCs, collected around 45 days after the first yellow fever vaccination. This TCR came from a man in his late teens or twenties who received the YFV17D yellow fever vaccine. The rearrangement uses TRBV4-3 and TRBJ2-5; the D call may be TRBD1 or TRBD2 (6 bases each). CDR3 in amino acids: CASSQDGSRGRQETQYF. As DNA, the CDR3 is TGCGCCAGCAGCCAAGATGGATCCCGGGGGCGGCAAGAGACCCAGTACTTC.